The rows below give T cell receptor beta chains drawn from one sample of a study of blood T cell dynamics during melanoma immunotherapy. This table comes from immunoSEQ multiplex PCR, and its TCRdb copy is limited to in-frame clones, with some not included. The sample lists around 9,000 clones, about 90% occurring once. This specimen consisted of blood, obtained from a patient treated with checkpoint blockade. All receptors derive from a human donor with melanoma. The CDR3 runs from the conserved cysteine through the conserved F or W. A D gene is named only where the DNA matches it firmly. For some rows the clone size is stated as once, few or many, or as a class when expanded; others skip it.

-	TRBV2	TRBJ1-5	-	CASSDSNQPQHF	TGTGCCAGCAGCGACAGCAATCAGCCCCAGCATTTT
once	TRBV5-1	TRBJ2-5	TRBD1	CASSLGILTGATQYF	TGCGCCAGCAGCTTGGGAATTTTAACAGGGGCGACCCAGTACTTC
-	TRBV18	TRBJ2-7	TRBD1	CASSRRDSESYEQYF	TGTGCCAGCTCACGACGGGACAGTGAATCCTACGAGCAGTACTTC
-	TRBV7-2	TRBJ1-1	TRBD1	CASSAQGRTEAFF	TGTGCCAGCAGCGCACAGGGGCGGACTGAAGCTTTCTTT
-	TRBV28	TRBJ1-2	TRBD1	CASRGAGTGDNGYTF	TGTGCCAGCAGAGGGGCGGGGACAGGCGATAATGGCTACACCTTC
-	TRBV28	TRBJ1-6	TRBD1	CASRPGQGGSPLHF	TGTGCCAGCAGGCCGGGACAGGGAGGTTCACCCCTCCACTTT
few	TRBV7-9	TRBJ1-5	-	CASSSRDGLWPQHF	TGTGCCAGCAGCTCCCGGGACGGCCTTTGGCCCCAGCATTTT
-	TRBV21-1	TRBJ1-1	-	CASSLGQKNTEAFF	TGTGCCAGCAGCCTAGGGCAGAAGAACACTGAAGCTTTCTTT
-	TRBV10-2	TRBJ2-1	-	CASSVTGYNEQFF	TGCGCCAGCAGTGTGACAGGCTACAATGAGCAGTTCTTC
-	TRBV29-1	TRBJ1-2	-	CSVEVARSGYTF	TGCAGCGTTGAAGTGGCCAGGTCGGGCTACACCTTC
-	TRBV28	TRBJ2-7	TRBD1	CASSQHGQVQVQYF	TGTGCCAGCAGTCAGCACGGACAGGTGCAGGTGCAGTACTTC
-	TRBV5-4	TRBJ2-1	-	CASSLSNAGAYNEQFF	TGTGCCAGCAGCTTGTCTAATGCAGGGGCGTACAATGAGCAGTTCTTC
-	TRBV14	TRBJ1-3	-	CASSQGRGGGASGNTIYF	TGTGCCAGCAGCCAAGGTCGAGGCGGGGGAGCCTCTGGAAACACCATATATTTT
-	TRBV19	TRBJ1-1	-	CASRQMNTEAFF	TGTGCCAGCCGACAAATGAACACTGAAGCTTTCTTT
-	TRBV5-1	TRBJ2-5	-	CASSFGSGEETQYF	TGCGCCAGCAGCTTCGGTAGCGGCGAAGAGACCCAGTACTTC
-	TRBV6-1	TRBJ1-5	-	CASTIRQNQPQHF	TGTGCCAGCACCATCCGACAAAATCAGCCCCAGCATTTT
-	TRBV11-1	TRBJ2-2	-	CASRSQGGYGELFF	TGTGCCAGCAGATCACAGGGGGGGTACGGGGAGCTGTTTTTT
-	TRBV18	TRBJ2-3	-	CASSVTPSTDTQYF	TGTGCCAGCTCAGTGACTCCTAGCACAGATACGCAGTATTTT
-	TRBV29-1	TRBJ1-1	-	CSAKGSRTEAFF	TGCAGCGCGAAAGGCTCTAGGACTGAAGCTTTCTTT
-	TRBV9	TRBJ1-2	-	CASSVDQGYYGYTF	TGTGCCAGCAGCGTAGATCAGGGGTACTATGGCTACACCTTC
-	TRBV6-1	TRBJ2-1	-	CASSARDSPGNEQFF	TGTGCCAGCAGTGCCCGGGACTCCCCTGGTAATGAGCAGTTCTTC
-	TRBV7-8	TRBJ2-7	-	CASSLGSRREQYF	TGTGCCAGCAGCTTAGGGTCTAGACGCGAGCAGTACTTC
-	TRBV5-6	TRBJ2-7	TRBD1	CASSLTGDLRYEQYF	TGTGCCAGCAGTTTGACAGGGGACCTTCGTTACGAGCAGTACTTC
-	TRBV27	TRBJ2-4	TRBD1	CASSALTGLDIQYF	TGTGCCAGCAGTGCCCTGACAGGGTTAGACATTCAGTACTTC
-	TRBV6-4	TRBJ1-6	-	CATRGDSSPLHF	TGTGCCACCCGGGGGGACTCGTCACCCCTCCACTTT
once	TRBV5-1	TRBJ2-1	-	CASVSSSYNEQFF	TGCGCCAGCGTTTCAAGCTCCTACAATGAGCAGTTCTTC
-	TRBV20-1	TRBJ2-3	TRBD2	CSAEREEQYF	TGCAGTGCAGAGCGGGAGGAGCAGTATTTT
-	TRBV4-1	TRBJ1-6	TRBD1	CASSQEARGREAYNSPLHF	TGCGCCAGCAGCCAAGAGGCCAGGGGGAGAGAGGCCTATAATTCACCCCTCCACTTT
few	TRBV7-9	TRBJ1-2	-	CASSLGQPFYGYTF	TGTGCCAGCAGCTTAGGACAGCCTTTCTATGGCTACACCTTC
-	TRBV5-1	TRBJ1-4	-	CASSPGSSGAFEKLFF	TGCGCCAGCAGCCCAGGATCTTCGGGGGCGTTTGAAAAACTGTTTTTT
few	TRBV6-5	TRBJ1-6	-	CASSYSTGVNSPLHF	TGTGCCAGCAGTTACTCGACCGGGGTCAATTCACCCCTCCACTTT
-	TRBV7-9	TRBJ2-5	TRBD2	CASSLLGGGRQETQYF	TGTGCCAGCAGTCTACTTGGCGGGGGGCGGCAAGAGACCCAGTACTTC
-	TRBV9	TRBJ1-1	-	CASSAVTGPMNTEAFF	TGTGCCAGCAGTGCAGTGACCGGACCCATGAACACTGAAGCTTTCTTT